The source of this T cell receptor (beta chain) is a study of T cell responses to AZD1222 COVID-19 vaccine. Findings and limits, study-wide: Two AZD1222 doses significantly raised spike-specific TCR breadth and depth over controls. Reportedly, nearly half the spike-specific TCRs target unmutated variant regions.

The CDR3 totals 14 residues. CDR1 MNHEY and CDR2 SMNVEV come from the germline V gene (reference sequence). The ends were cut back, 7 bases at V and 2 bases at J, with 12 bases in the middle. Using immunoSEQ multiplex PCR, the repertoire was profiled, and TCRdb retains in-frame clones only, with some absent. This repertoire shows 65,000 to 75,000 clones, 88% found once; its top ten account for more than 4.5%. To note about this clone: What it recognizes is unknown.

This sample comprised peripheral blood, obtained 28 days after the second dose of the MenACWY control vaccine. The J gene is TRBJ2-1, the V gene TRBV27; a weak D match, TRBD1 (6 bases). This clonotype was obtained from an adult who received the MenACWY meningococcal vaccine as a control. For the CDR3, the DNA is TGTGCCAGCAAGAGGACAGAGCCCTACAATGAGCAGTTCTTC. The encoded protein is CASKRTEPYNEQFF.